One T cell receptor beta chain is described in this entry. As yet, its antigen is unknown. The sample is drawn from a study of shared clonotypes between healthy human individuals. TCRdb's table, derived via immunoSEQ multiplex PCR, lists solely in-frame clones and lacks some. Altogether some 1 million clones are present, about 76% being singletons, with the ten largest covering roughly 1.4%. Study-wide results and caveats: Donor clonotype sharing was expected to depend on sequencing depth. Generation probabilities of non-shared clonotypes were lower (relative to those shared by all four donors). Owing to a small donor count, the genetic and exposure-history diversity represented was limited.

This CDR3 is 15 amino acids long. Germline V lookup: CDR1 MNHNS, CDR2 SASEGT. Trimming shortened V by 8 bases and J by 1 base, and 15 bases separated the two germline ends. This chain joins TRBV6-1 and TRBJ1-5; TRBD1 is a possible D gene (5 bases). The sequenced sample was memory CD4+ T cells sorted from blood. Subset noted: CD45RA-negative fraction. The sequence derives from a man aged 18 to 29 in good health. This CDR3 is CASVGNAGSNQPQHF. The CDR3 nucleotides are TGTGCCAGCGTGGGGAATGCAGGGAGCAATCAGCCCCAGCATTTT.